This T cell receptor beta chain was retrieved from a study of T cells in Graves' hyperthyroidism and ophthalmopathy. Germline CDR1 reads DFQATT; CDR2 reads SNEGSKA (reference sequence). With 0 bases clipped from V and 1 base from J, the junction kept 10 bases outside the gene matches. This CDR3 is 17 amino acids long. Individuals with ophthalmopathy presented a Clinical Activity Score of at least 3, a NOSPECS grade of at least 4 and a duration under 3 months. Exclusion of patients followed from uncontrolled infection, other autoimmune disease, pregnancy or lactation. Diagnoses rested on clinical symptoms, serum thyroxine and TRAb, thyroid ultrasound and orbital computed tomography. The TCR beta CDR3 regions underwent amplification using RNA transcripts as the source. The primer set for the first-round RT-PCR of the TCR CDR3 was HTBI. Each CDR3 protein is one row after TCRdb ran MiXCR on the multiplex PCR reads. The sample includes approximately 690,000 distinct CDR3 sequences, approximately 15% of them seen just once.

This clonotype was counted many times. The V call is TRBV20-1, the J call TRBJ2-7, with 9 bases matching TRBD2. The sequencing input was blood. This TCR was sampled from a woman aged 50 to 60 with Graves' ophthalmopathy. The CDR3 DNA follows: TGCAGTGCTAGAGATCTTCGTAGCGGGAGTGGTTCCTACGAGCAGTACTTC. Its translation: CSARDLRSGSGSYEQYF.